The next 3 T cell receptor beta chains were all read from a single sample in a study of cytomegalovirus exposure and HLA in healthy donors. Amplification used 60 Vbeta primers and 13 Jbeta primers. The protocol was immunoSEQ multiplex PCR, while the TCRdb copy is restricted to in-frame clones and leaves out a portion. The data contain about 130,000 clones, about 81% of them seen just once; the ten biggest clones take up 0.9% to 1.2%. The sequencing input was PBMCs. The receptors derive from a woman between 25 and 40 years old in good health and CMV-seronegative.

The J gene is TRBJ1-4, the V gene TRBV7-6, with TRBD1 as a possible D gene (5 bases). Per germline, CDR1 SGHVS and CDR2 FNYEAQ. Trimming took off 0 bases at V and 0 bases at J, with 5 bases between the two ends. The CDR3 contains 15 residues. The CDR3 coding sequence is TGTGCCAGCAGCTTAGCCAGGGCAACTAATGAAAAACTGTTTTTT. Its translation is CASSLARATNEKLFF.

The chain carries TRBV5-1 and TRBJ1-1; 7 bases align to TRBD1. V gave up 0 bases and J gave up 5 bases; unmatched junction bases: 10. Germline V gene sequence: CDR1 SGHRS, CDR2 YFSETQ. There are 16 residues in the CDR3. Here the CDR3 DNA reads TGCGCCAGCAGCTTGGCCTATACACAGGGGAGTACTGAAGCTTTCTTT. Its translation is CASSLAYTQGSTEAFF.

The chain links TRBV5-1 to TRBJ1-2, with 7 bases identical to TRBD1. V lost 2 bases, J lost 3 bases, and 4 bases stayed unmatched. Germline CDR1 reads SGHRS; CDR2 reads YFSETQ. This CDR3 spans 14 amino acids. The CDR3 is CASSFKGAYYGYTF. Here the CDR3 DNA reads TGCGCCAGCAGCTTCAAGGGGGCTTACTATGGCTACACCTTC. The entire variable domain, with the rest obtained from reference TRBV5-1 and TRBJ1-2, is as follows: KAGVTQTPRYLIKTRGQQVTLSCSPISGHRSVSWYQQTPGQGLQFLFEYFSETQRNKGNFPGRFSGRQFSNSRSEMNVSTLELGDSALYLCASSFKGAYYGYTFGSGTRLTVV.